This TCR beta chain was profiled in a study of T cells in Graves' hyperthyroidism and ophthalmopathy. TCR beta CDR3 regions were amplified from RNA transcripts. TCR CDR3 regions were first amplified by RT-PCR with HTBI primers. From the multiplex PCR reads, TCRdb called clonotypes with MiXCR, one entry per CDR3 protein. Among around 580,000 distinct CDR3 sequences, 16% were seen once, and the ten largest hold approximately 18%. CDR3 size: 15 residues. V dropped 5 bases and J dropped 8; count of bases not matched to a gene: 6. CDR1 is SNHLY, CDR2 FYNNEI, per germline. Clinical symptoms, serum thyroxine, TRAb, thyroid ultrasound and orbital computed tomography informed diagnoses. PBMCs came from over 8.5 ml fresh peripheral blood. Broader study findings: Clonotypes that were expanded in thyroid above 0.001 mostly appeared in blood too.

This clonotype is deemed medium-sized (0.01 to 0.1%). Its antigen is unknown. J is TRBJ2-1 and V is TRBV2, with 13 bases lining up with TRBD2. Input material: blood. This TCR was recovered from a woman between 18 and 29 years old with Graves' hyperthyroidism. As DNA, the CDR3 is TGTGCCAGCAGTCTGACTAGCGGGAGGTTCGATGAGCAGTTCTTC. It yields the protein CASSLTSGRFDEQFF.